Listed below are T cell receptor beta chains from one sample, sequenced in a study of blood T cell repertoires in COVID-19. Measured with immunoSEQ multiplex PCR; TCRdb has only the in-frame clones, and not every one. The data contain fewer than 100,000 clones, approximately 89% of them singletons. The sample was peripheral blood. The source is a man aged 45 to 65 with acute or convalescent COVID-19. Each CDR3 is given with its conserved first and last residue. A D gene is named only where the DNA matches it firmly. Clone size is not always given. Where it is, it says once, few, many or a class for expanded clones.

clone size: .; D gene: .; J gene: TRBJ1-1; V gene: TRBV6-5; CDR3 protein: CASSYEGNTEAFF; CDR3 DNA: TGTGCCAGCAGTTACGAGGGGAACACTGAAGCTTTCTTT
clone size: .; D gene: .; J gene: TRBJ1-2; V gene: TRBV10-1; CDR3 protein: CAPPGQGKANYGYTF; CDR3 DNA: TGCGCCCCGCCTGGGCAGGGGAAAGCTAACTATGGCTACACCTTC
clone size: .; D gene: TRBD2; J gene: TRBJ2-1; V gene: TRBV5-6; CDR3 protein: CASSLVLAGSNEQFF; CDR3 DNA: TGTGCCAGCAGCTTGGTGCTAGCGGGAAGCAATGAGCAGTTCTTC
clone size: .; D gene: .; J gene: TRBJ1-1; V gene: TRBV6-6; CDR3 protein: CASSLRSGTDSPRWAFF; CDR3 DNA: TGTGCCAGCAGTCTTCGGAGCGGGACCGACTCACCCCGGTGGGCTTTCTTT
clone size: .; D gene: .; J gene: TRBJ1-1; V gene: TRBV19; CDR3 protein: CASSIVPRNTEAFF; CDR3 DNA: TGTGCCAGTAGCATCGTCCCGAGGAACACTGAAGCTTTCTTT
clone size: .; D gene: .; J gene: TRBJ2-2; V gene: TRBV13; CDR3 protein: CASSSGAGELFF; CDR3 DNA: TGTGCCAGCAGCTCGGGGGCCGGGGAGCTGTTTTTT
clone size: .; D gene: .; J gene: TRBJ2-1; V gene: TRBV5-1; CDR3 protein: CASSLEGAHSNEQFF; CDR3 DNA: TGCGCCAGCAGTTTGGAGGGGGCTCATTCTAATGAGCAGTTCTTC
clone size: .; D gene: TRBD2; J gene: TRBJ2-1; V gene: TRBV18; CDR3 protein: CASSPPGREGRDHEQFF; CDR3 DNA: TGTGCCAGCTCACCACCCGGTCGGGAGGGCCGAGATCATGAGCAGTTCTTC
clone size: .; D gene: TRBD2; J gene: TRBJ2-4; V gene: TRBV24-1; CDR3 protein: CAIRGLAELAKNIQYF; CDR3 DNA: TGTGCCATCCGGGGACTAGCGGAACTAGCCAAAAACATTCAGTACTTC
clone size: .; D gene: TRBD1; J gene: TRBJ1-4; V gene: TRBV14; CDR3 protein: CASSPDRGITNEKLFF; CDR3 DNA: TGTGCCAGCAGCCCGGACAGGGGGATAACTAATGAAAAACTGTTTTTT
clone size: .; D gene: .; J gene: TRBJ2-5; V gene: TRBV6-5; CDR3 protein: CASSYSHQRVGETQYF; CDR3 DNA: TGTGCCAGCAGTTACTCCCACCAGAGGGTCGGGGAGACCCAGTACTTC
clone size: .; D gene: TRBD1; J gene: TRBJ1-5; V gene: TRBV6-6; CDR3 protein: CASSRFGQVYSNQPQHF; CDR3 DNA: TGTGCCAGCAGCCGATTCGGACAGGTCTATAGCAATCAGCCCCAGCATTTT
clone size: .; D gene: .; J gene: TRBJ2-7; V gene: TRBV14; CDR3 protein: CASSQDWTVYEQYF; CDR3 DNA: TGTGCCAGCAGCCAAGATTGGACAGTCTACGAGCAGTACTTC
clone size: .; D gene: .; J gene: TRBJ2-7; V gene: TRBV21-1; CDR3 protein: CASSPGGDRGEEQYF; CDR3 DNA: TGTGCCAGCAGTCCCGGAGGGGACAGGGGTGAAGAGCAGTACTTC
clone size: .; D gene: .; J gene: TRBJ1-1; V gene: TRBV10-3; CDR3 protein: CAISNGYTEAFF; CDR3 DNA: TGTGCCATCAGTAACGGGTACACTGAAGCTTTCTTT
clone size: .; D gene: TRBD1; J gene: TRBJ1-2; V gene: TRBV5-1; CDR3 protein: CASSEGAGTGDGYTF; CDR3 DNA: TGCGCCAGCAGCGAGGGCGCCGGGACAGGGGACGGCTACACCTTC
clone size: once; D gene: TRBD1; J gene: TRBJ1-2; V gene: TRBV27; CDR3 protein: CASSPRLLGGDPVPTTGYTF; CDR3 DNA: TGTGCCAGCAGTCCACGCCTCCTAGGGGGCGACCCGGTTCCTACAACTGGCTACACCTTC
clone size: .; D gene: TRBD1; J gene: TRBJ1-5; V gene: TRBV6-5; CDR3 protein: CASSRQGGQPQHF; CDR3 DNA: TGTGCCAGCAGTCGACAGGGCGGTCAGCCCCAGCATTTT
clone size: .; D gene: .; J gene: TRBJ1-2; V gene: TRBV19; CDR3 protein: CASEGQSGPGHPWGYTF; CDR3 DNA: TGTGCCAGTGAAGGACAAAGCGGACCGGGACACCCTTGGGGCTACACCTTC
clone size: .; D gene: .; J gene: TRBJ1-2; V gene: TRBV2; CDR3 protein: CASSERRANYGYTF; CDR3 DNA: TGTGCCAGCAGTGAACGCAGGGCTAACTATGGCTACACCTTC
clone size: .; D gene: TRBD2; J gene: TRBJ2-3; V gene: TRBV24-1; CDR3 protein: CATSDPAGRDRTDTQYF; CDR3 DNA: TGTGCCACCAGTGATCCCGCCGGGAGGGATCGCACAGATACGCAGTATTTT
clone size: .; D gene: TRBD1; J gene: TRBJ1-1; V gene: TRBV2; CDR3 protein: CASTGQGGGTEAFF; CDR3 DNA: TGTGCCAGCACTGGACAGGGCGGAGGCACTGAAGCTTTCTTT
clone size: .; D gene: TRBD1; J gene: TRBJ2-2; V gene: TRBV7-6; CDR3 protein: CASREGTVLGGELFF; CDR3 DNA: TGTGCCAGCAGGGAAGGGACAGTGCTGGGCGGGGAGCTGTTTTTT
clone size: .; D gene: TRBD2; J gene: TRBJ2-3; V gene: TRBV2; CDR3 protein: CASRGIAGRTDTQYF; CDR3 DNA: TGTGCCAGCAGGGGGATAGCGGGCCGCACAGATACGCAGTATTTT
clone size: once; D gene: .; J gene: TRBJ2-1; V gene: TRBV5-4; CDR3 protein: CASSYPTGTNEQFF; CDR3 DNA: TGTGCCAGCAGCTACCCGACTGGAACCAATGAGCAGTTCTTC
clone size: .; D gene: .; J gene: TRBJ1-1; V gene: TRBV19; CDR3 protein: CATAAPRNTEAFF; CDR3 DNA: TGTGCCACCGCCGCGCCCCGGAACACTGAAGCTTTCTTT
clone size: .; D gene: .; J gene: TRBJ1-2; V gene: TRBV2; CDR3 protein: CASSGAGVEGYTF; CDR3 DNA: TGTGCCAGCAGTGGGGCAGGGGTAGAAGGCTACACCTTC
clone size: few; D gene: TRBD1; J gene: TRBJ1-5; V gene: TRBV5-1; CDR3 protein: CASSLATGGDQPQHF; CDR3 DNA: TGCGCCAGCAGCTTGGCGACAGGGGGTGATCAGCCCCAGCATTTT
clone size: .; D gene: .; J gene: TRBJ1-5; V gene: TRBV5-1; CDR3 protein: CASSLGGRGNQPQHF; CDR3 DNA: TGCGCCAGCAGCTTGGGTGGCAGGGGCAATCAGCCCCAGCATTTT
clone size: .; D gene: .; J gene: TRBJ2-5; V gene: TRBV5-1; CDR3 protein: CASSLDKGTPETQYF; CDR3 DNA: TGCGCCAGCAGCTTGGACAAGGGGACTCCCGAGACCCAGTACTTC
clone size: once; D gene: TRBD2; J gene: TRBJ2-1; V gene: TRBV7-3; CDR3 protein: CASSLSGRAFSYNEQFF; CDR3 DNA: TGTGCCAGCAGTCTTAGCGGGAGGGCCTTTTCCTACAATGAGCAGTTCTTC